This is a list of T cell receptor beta chains from one sample in a study of persistence of HIV-infected CD4 T cells. Profiled with immunoSEQ multiplex PCR; TCRdb holds only in-frame clones, not every one. The table shows roughly 35,000 clones, with 87% occurring only once. Antigens for these TCRs are unknown. This material consisted of CD4+ T cells sorted from PBMCs after 18-hour stimulation, taken from a patient who received antiretroviral therapy. The receptor set was obtained from an adult man with HIV who was CMV-seropositive. Each CDR3 is given with its conserved first and last residue. The D gene is left open where the match is weak. Where a row states a size, it is once, few, many or the class of an expanded clone; other rows omit it.

TRBJ1-1 | TRBV6-2/TRBV6-3 | - | - | TGTGCCAGCAGTACTGACCTCATTGAAGCTTTCTTT | CASSTDLIEAFF
TRBJ1-1 | TRBV19 | - | - | TGTGCCAGTAGTATAACAGGAATAACTAACACTGAAGCTTTCTTT | CASSITGITNTEAFF
TRBJ2-7 | TRBV18 | - | TRBD1 | TGTGCCAGCTCGGCCACACCCAAGTTACAGGGGACCGAGCAGTACTTC | CASSATPKLQGTEQYF
TRBJ2-7 | TRBV6-1 | - | - | TGTGCCAGCAGTGAAGGACCCGAGCAGTACTTC | CASSEGPEQYF
TRBJ2-7 | TRBV19 | - | - | TGTGCCAGTAGTATCCGAGGGGGGATCAACGAGCAGTACTTC | CASSIRGGINEQYF
TRBJ2-7 | TRBV7-2 | - | - | TGTGCCAGCAGCTTGTCTAGCGCGAGCTCCTACGAGCAGTACTTC | CASSLSSASSYEQYF
TRBJ1-3 | TRBV30 | - | TRBD1 | TGTGCCTGGACGGGACAGGGGGTTGGAAACACCATATATTTT | CAWTGQGVGNTIYF
TRBJ1-1 | TRBV11-3 | few | TRBD1 | TGTGCCAGCAGCCTGGGGTGGCAGGGGGCTCGTGGCACTGAAGCTTTCTTT | CASSLGWQGARGTEAFF
TRBJ2-5 | TRBV5-4 | - | - | TGTGCCAGCAGCTTGGTGGGGGGTCGGGCGGAGACCCAGTACTTC | CASSLVGGRAETQYF
TRBJ1-1 | TRBV4-1 | - | - | TGCGCCAGCAGCCAAGTTAATAGCGCAGGACTAACCGTAGCTTTCTTT | CASSQVNSAGLTVAFF
TRBJ2-3 | TRBV10-3 | - | - | TGTGCCATCAGTGAACCGGGTTACACAGATACGCAGTATTTT | CAISEPGYTDTQYF
TRBJ1-2 | TRBV12-3/TRBV12-4 | - | - | TGTGCCAGCAGTTTCGGGTCCTCCGGAGGCTACACCTTC | CASSFGSSGGYTF
TRBJ2-7 | TRBV5-6 | - | TRBD1 | TGTGCCAGCAGCTTGGGGACAGGGGACGAGCAGTACTTC | CASSLGTGDEQYF
TRBJ2-3 | TRBV24-1 | - | TRBD2 | TGTGCCACCAGTGACCCAAGGACTAGCGGCACAGATACGCAGTATTTT | CATSDPRTSGTDTQYF
TRBJ1-2 | TRBV10-1 | - | TRBD1 | TGCGCCAGCAGTGACACGGGACAGGGGATCGGCGGCTACACCTTC | CASSDTGQGIGGYTF
TRBJ1-1 | TRBV5-4 | - | - | TGTGCCAGCAGCTCAAGATACAACACTGAAGCTTTCTTT | CASSSRYNTEAFF
TRBJ2-4 | TRBV19 | once | TRBD1 | TGTGCCAGTAGCGACAGGGGAAACATTCAGTACTTC | CASSDRGNIQYF
TRBJ1-2 | TRBV6-5 | once | TRBD1 | TGTGCCAGCAGTTACGCCCGGGACAGGCTCTATGGCTACACCTTC | CASSYARDRLYGYTF
TRBJ2-2 | TRBV2 | - | - | TGTGCCAGCAGGGCCGAGGTAGGGTCCGGGGAGCTGTTTTTT | CASRAEVGSGELFF
TRBJ2-1 | TRBV7-8 | - | TRBD1 | TGTGCCAGCAGCTTTATTAGACAGGGGACGAGAGGCAATGAGCAGTTCTTC | CASSFIRQGTRGNEQFF
TRBJ1-3 | TRBV12-5 | - | - | TGTGCTAGTGGCCGGGCGGGGTACGGAAACACCATATATTTT | CASGRAGYGNTIYF
TRBJ2-1 | TRBV5-1 | - | - | TGCGCCAGCAGCTTGAGTCTTCAAGGGTACAATGAGCAGTTCTTC | CASSLSLQGYNEQFF
TRBJ2-5 | TRBV7-8 | - | - | TGTGCCAGCAGCTTAAGGTCGGGAGTTGAGACCCAGTACTTC | CASSLRSGVETQYF
TRBJ1-1 | TRBV14 | once | - | TGTGCCAGCAGCCATACGAACGGACTGGTCACTGAAGCTTTCTTT | CASSHTNGLVTEAFF
TRBJ1-4 | TRBV6-6 | - | - | TGTGCCAGCAGTTACGTCTCAACGGGGGGCGAACTGTTTTTT | CASSYVSTGGELFF
TRBJ1-1 | TRBV5-1 | - | - | TGCGCCAGCAGCCGAACAGAGAACACTGAAGCTTTCTTT | CASSRTENTEAFF
TRBJ1-3 | TRBV15 | - | - | TGTGCCACCAGCAGAGTCGGGGGGTCGTCTGGAAACACCATATATTTT | CATSRVGGSSGNTIYF
TRBJ2-6 | TRBV7-6 | - | TRBD2 | TGTGCCAGCAGCAAAGGACTAGCGGGATTCTCTGGGGCCAACGTCCTGACTTTC | CASSKGLAGFSGANVLTF
TRBJ1-4 | TRBV10-2 | - | - | TGCGCCAGCACTAGGGGTGCAACTAATGAAAAACTGTTTTTT | CASTRGATNEKLFF
TRBJ1-1 | TRBV6-5 | few | - | TGTGCCAGCAGCCTGGAAACAGAATTTGAAGCTTTCTTT | CASSLETEFEAFF
TRBJ2-5 | TRBV2 | - | TRBD1 | TGTGCCAGCAGTGCAGGACAGGGAGGAGGGACCCAGTACTTC | CASSAGQGGGTQYF
TRBJ1-1 | TRBV4-2 | - | - | TGTGCCAGCAGCCAAGAGGACCGAGTCCCTGAAGCTTTCTTT | CASSQEDRVPEAFF
TRBJ1-5 | TRBV10-3 | once | TRBD1 | TGTGCCACCAGGGACAGGGTCAATCAGCCCCAGCATTTT | CATRDRVNQPQHF
TRBJ2-6 | TRBV29-1 | - | - | TGCAGCGTTGCCGCAGGGGGGGTTACTGGGGCCAACGTCCTGACTTTC | CSVAAGGVTGANVLTF
TRBJ1-5 | TRBV9 | - | - | TGTGCCAGCAGCCCCAGGGACAACAGCAATCAGCCCCAGCATTTT | CASSPRDNSNQPQHF
TRBJ2-5 | TRBV15 | - | TRBD1 | TGTGCCACCAGCACTATGACAGGGGCCCACGAGACCCAGTACTTC | CATSTMTGAHETQYF
TRBJ2-7 | TRBV4-1 | - | - | TGCGCCAGCAGCCAAGATTACTACGAGCAGTACTTC | CASSQDYYEQYF
TRBJ1-2 | TRBV7-3 | - | TRBD1 | TGTGCCAGCAGCTATCGACAGGGATATGGCTACACCTTC | CASSYRQGYGYTF
TRBJ1-5 | TRBV6-5 | - | - | TGTGCCAGCAGTTACGGTACAAATCAGCCCCAGCATTTT | CASSYGTNQPQHF
TRBJ1-5 | TRBV7-2 | once | - | TGTGCCAGCAGCCTCACGGGGGGTGTCAATCAGCCCCAGCATTTT | CASSLTGGVNQPQHF
TRBJ2-7 | TRBV6-5 | - | TRBD1 | TGTGCCAGCAGCGTAGGACAGGGAAACACCTACGAGCAGTACTTC | CASSVGQGNTYEQYF
TRBJ2-1 | TRBV5-1 | - | TRBD2 | TGCGCCAGCAAGGTAACGACTAGCGGGAATGAGCAGTTCTTC | CASKVTTSGNEQFF
TRBJ1-4 | TRBV25-1 | - | TRBD1 | TGTGCCAGCAGTGACCCGACAGGGCTGGGTGAAAAACTGTTTTTT | CASSDPTGLGEKLFF
TRBJ2-7 | TRBV30 | few | - | TGTGCCTGGAGTGTACTGGGAACCTACGAGCAGTACTTC | CAWSVLGTYEQYF
TRBJ1-2 | TRBV7-2 | - | TRBD1 | TGTGCCAGCAGCGAAGCAGGGGGCGCGGAAGGATCGGGTGGCTACACCTTC | CASSEAGGAEGSGGYTF
TRBJ1-2 | TRBV19 | - | TRBD1 | TGTGCCAGTAGTCAGGACAGGGCTAGGTATGGCTACACCTTC | CASSQDRARYGYTF
TRBJ2-7 | TRBV2 | - | TRBD1 | TGTGCCAGCAGTCGGAGCAGGGGGCCCGCCGCCTACGAGCAGTACTTC | CASSRSRGPAAYEQYF
TRBJ1-3 | TRBV28 | - | - | TGTGCCAGCAGTCCTCTTGGGACTCCTGGAAACACCATATATTTT | CASSPLGTPGNTIYF
TRBJ1-2 | TRBV4-2 | - | - | TGTGCCAGCAGCCGCCTAGGCAGAGACTATGGCTACACCTTC | CASSRLGRDYGYTF